These 21 T cell receptor beta chains were all obtained from the same sample, sequenced in a study of shared clonotypes between healthy human individuals. Sequencing used immunoSEQ multiplex PCR; TCRdb keeps in-frame clones, though not all of them. The data contain 450,000 to 500,000 clones, around 80% of them singletons. Sequenced material: PBMCs. The receptors come from a woman between 40 and 55 years old in good health. Some clones in this sample may be carry-over from other donors' samples.

The chain combines TRBV7-9 with TRBJ2-3; 11 nucleotides match TRBD2. Germline assignment: CDR1 SEHNR and CDR2 FQNEAQ (reference sequence). The CDR3 covers 17 residues. After removal of 6 bases from V and 3 bases from J, the junction contained 11 bases not matched to a gene. CDR3 protein: CASRPKPGLAATDTQYF. The CDR3 nucleotides read TGTGCCAGCAGACCAAAACCGGGACTAGCGGCGACAGATACGCAGTATTTT.

The chain couples TRBV7-3 to TRBJ2-1; tentatively, D is TRBD2 (5 bases). CDR3 length equals 15 residues. Germline V gene data show CDR1 as SGHTA and CDR2 as FQGTGA. Trimming removed 0 bases from V and 9 bases from J, with 15 bases in between. The CDR3 DNA sequence: TGTGCCAGCAGCTTAACATTGGCTAGCATAGGTGAGCAGTTCTTC. As protein: CASSLTLASIGEQFF.

This chain uses TRBV6-1 with TRBJ2-5; D is undetermined. V lost 6 bases, J lost 3 bases, and 11 bases lay in between. Germline assignment: CDR1 MNHNS and CDR2 SASEGT. The CDR3 contains 13 residues. Written as DNA, the CDR3 is TGTGCCAGCAGGGGAACTGGGGAAGAGACCCAGTACTTC. This translates into CASRGTGEETQYF.

This chain links TRBV7-3 with TRBJ1-2, with D perhaps TRBD1 (6 bases). Trimming shortened V by 5 bases and J by 7 bases, and 14 bases separated the two germline ends. Germline loops: CDR1 SGHTA, CDR2 FQGTGA. This CDR3 has 13 amino acids. The CDR3 DNA reads as TGTGCCAGCAGCCCCACGGGGGCGGGTGGCTACACCTTC. Translated: CASSPTGAGGYTF.

The genes are TRBV5-1 and TRBJ2-1; 13 nucleotides agree with TRBD2. J lost 9 bases, V lost 6 bases, and 9 bases had no gene match. Looked up from germline, CDR1 is SGHRS and CDR2 is YFSETQ. This CDR3 spans 15 amino acids. CDR3 in amino acids: CASTPVLAGGTEQFF. The CDR3 nucleotides read TGCGCCAGCACCCCGGTACTAGCGGGAGGGACTGAGCAGTTCTTC.

The chain recombines TRBV18 with TRBJ2-3; 7 bases line up with TRBD1. This CDR3 is 15 amino acids long. With 0 bases clipped from V and 0 bases from J, the junction kept 0 bases outside the gene matches. CDR1 is KGHSH, CDR2 LQKENI, per germline. The CDR3 sequence: CASSPPGQSTDTQYF. The CDR3 bases are TGTGCCAGCTCACCACCGGGACAGAGCACAGATACGCAGTATTTT. Full variable domain (remainder filled in from reference TRBV18 and TRBJ2-3): NAGVMQNPRHLVRRRGQEARLRCSPMKGHSHVYWYRQLPEEGLKFMVYLQKENIIDESGMPKERFSAEFPKEGPSILRIQQVVRGDSAAYFCASSPPGQSTDTQYFGPGTRLTVL.

This sequence joins TRBV7-2 and TRBJ2-4; 7 bases fit TRBD2. Germline assignment: CDR1 SGHTA and CDR2 FQGNSA. The length of the CDR3 is 14 residues. With V trimmed by 1 base and J by 7 bases, 4 bases remained unmatched. The CDR3 bases are TGTGCCAGCAGCTTAGAAGCGGGGAGGAACATTCAGTACTTC. It translates to CASSLEAGRNIQYF.

This clone was seen a single time. The rearrangement uses TRBV5-1 and TRBJ2-1, with 9 bases matching TRBD2. CDR3 length: 15 amino acids. The V segment lost 2 bases and the J segment 3 bases; nucleotides outside the gene matches: 3. The V gene's germline CDR1 is SGHRS and CDR2 YFSETQ. CDR3: CASSFLAGRYNEQFF. The CDR3 nucleotides read TGCGCCAGCAGCTTCCTAGCGGGACGCTACAATGAGCAGTTCTTC.

Of note for this clone: With a much larger clone just one base away, this may be a read error. Other DNA sequences in this specimen translate into the identical CDR3. The rearrangement joins TRBV6-4 to TRBJ2-3; perhaps TRBD2 as D (6 bases). This CDR3 region has 16 residues. Germline lookup yields CDR1 MRHNA and CDR2 SNTAGT. V was pared by 6 bases and J by 0 bases, with 16 bases between. CDR3 nucleotides: TGTGCCAGCAGCGATTCTAGCGCCGCTAGCACAGATACGCAGTATTTT. Its translation is CASSDSSAASTDTQYF.

The rearrangement uses TRBV6-5 and TRBJ1-4, with D possibly matching TRBD1 (6 bases). V shed 2 bases and J shed 7 bases, with 11 bases lying between them. The CDR3 sequence is 14 residues long. The germline V gene encodes CDR1 MNHEY and CDR2 SVGAGI. In DNA, the CDR3 is TGTGCCAGCAGTTACACAGGGTACGGTGAAAAACTGTTTTTT. Translated, it gives CASSYTGYGEKLFF.

This sequence joins TRBV28 and TRBJ1-2; 8 bases line up with TRBD1. After removal of 5 bases from V and 8 bases from J, the junction contained 10 bases not matched to a gene. CDR3 length equals 14 residues. Germline V CDR1 and CDR2: MDHEN, SYDVKM. The CDR3 loop reads CASSRQGRYGGYTF. In nucleotides, the CDR3 is TGTGCCAGCAGTCGACAGGGGCGCTATGGAGGCTACACCTTC.

The V and J genes are TRBV7-3 and TRBJ2-7; TRBD1 is a possible D gene (6 bases). The V end was cut by 2 bases, the J end by 4 bases, with 15 bases between. The length of the CDR3 is 15 residues. Germline V gene sequence: CDR1 SGHTA, CDR2 FQGTGA. The CDR3 bases are TGTGCCAGCAGCTTAGAACCAGGGGAAAGGTACGAGCAGTACTTC. Translating it yields CASSLEPGERYEQYF.

The chain combines TRBV7-2 with TRBJ2-1; 11 bases align to TRBD2. The germline CDR1 and CDR2 sequences are SGHTA and FQGNSA. The CDR3 has 16 residues. Germline trimming cut 7 bases from V and 2 bases from J; bases unmatched to any gene: 7. DNA of the CDR3: TGTGCCAGCACCCTAACTAGCGGGAGTACCTACAATGAGCAGTTCTTC. Translation gives CASTLTSGSTYNEQFF.

The genes are TRBV27 and TRBJ1-5; no clear D gene. V was clipped by 5 bases and J by 4 bases, with 18 bases between them. This CDR3 contains 16 residues. Germline CDR1 reads MNHEY; CDR2 reads SMNVEV (reference sequence). The CDR3 here is CASSPRALNTNQPQHF. In DNA form, the CDR3 reads TGTGCCAGCAGTCCCCGGGCCCTCAATACGAATCAGCCCCAGCATTTT.

This chain uses TRBV2 with TRBJ2-1; 11 bases line up with TRBD2. The germline CDR1 and CDR2 sequences are SNHLY and FYNNEI. The V and J ends lost 7 bases and 7 bases, in that order; junction bases with no gene match: 6. This CDR3 region has 14 residues. The CDR3 region is CASTPRLAGNEQFF. CDR3 in DNA: TGTGCCAGCACCCCTCGACTAGCGGGAAATGAGCAGTTCTTC.

This clone showed up many times. The V gene is TRBV9, the J gene TRBJ2-1; weak D call: TRBD2 (6 bases). From germline, CDR1 is SGDLS and CDR2 YYNGEE. The CDR3 is 18 amino acids. V was trimmed by 0 bases and J by 0 bases, leaving 16 bases between them. CDR3 sequence (DNA): TGTGCCAGCAGCGTAGCCTATAGTGGCGGGGTCTCCTACAATGAGCAGTTCTTC. Translating it yields CASSVAYSGGVSYNEQFF.

The chain recombines TRBV7-3 with TRBJ2-1; D call uncertain. Germline CDR1 SGHTA, CDR2 FQGTGA. V lost 5 bases to trimming and J lost 0 bases, with 11 bases between them. There are 15 residues in the CDR3. CDR3 nucleotide sequence: TGTGCCAGCAGCCCCGTCGCTAGCTCCTACAATGAGCAGTTCTTC. This sequence encodes CASSPVASSYNEQFF. The whole variable domain, remainder taken from reference TRBV7-3 and TRBJ2-1, is GAGVSQTPSNKVTEKGKYVELRCDPISGHTALYWYRQSLGQGPEFLIYFQGTGAADDSGLPNDRFFAVRPEGSVSTLKIQRTERGDSAVYLCASSPVASSYNEQFFGPGTRLTVL.

The rearrangement joins TRBV7-2 to TRBJ2-7, with unresolved D. The germline V gene encodes CDR1 SGHTA and CDR2 FQGNSA. This CDR3 spans 16 amino acids. V lost 2 bases and J 0 bases, leaving 14 bases between the germline ends. The CDR3 reads CASSLNRPASSYEQYF. The CDR3 DNA reads TGTGCCAGCAGCTTAAATAGGCCGGCAAGCTCCTACGAGCAGTACTTC.

V usage is TRBV6-4 and J usage is TRBJ1-1; a possible D gene is TRBD1 (5 bases). The V end lost 6 bases, the J end lost 4 bases, and 18 bases lay between the germline ends. This CDR3 region has 15 residues. CDR1 is MRHNA, CDR2 SNTAGT, per germline. CDR3 sequence: CASSADEGMSTEAFF. Here the CDR3 DNA reads TGTGCCAGCAGCGCCGATGAGGGGATGAGCACTGAAGCTTTCTTT.

This clone has only a few counts. The J gene is TRBJ1-2, the V gene TRBV29-1; 8 positions match TRBD1. Germline values: CDR1 SQVTM, CDR2 ANQGSEA. The CDR3 has 14 residues. Losses at the gene ends were 2 bases for V and 5 bases for J; bases not matched to a gene: 7. The CDR3 nucleotides are TGCAGCGTTGAACGCGACAGGGGTTCATATGGCTACACCTTC. Encoded protein: CSVERDRGSYGYTF.

The chain has TRBV5-4 and TRBJ2-1, with TRBD2 identical over 16 bases. The junction had 9 bases not matched to a gene; V was cut back by 6 bases and J by 0 bases. Germline V gene sequence: CDR1 SGHNT, CDR2 YYREEE (reference sequence). The CDR3 extends over 19 amino acids. The CDR3 nucleotides are TGTGCCAGCACCCTCGGGGGGACTAGCGGGAGGGGCTCCTACAATGAGCAGTTCTTC. Amino acid sequence: CASTLGGTSGRGSYNEQFF.